This is a list of T cell receptor beta chains from one sample in a study of shared clonotypes between healthy human individuals. Profiling relied on immunoSEQ multiplex PCR, and the TCRdb table lists in-frame clones only, not all of them. The sample shows roughly 1,800,000 clones, about 95% of them seen only once. Sequences were obtained from naive CD8+ T cells sorted from blood. The receptors were gathered from a man younger than 35 in good health. The CDR3 runs from the conserved cysteine through the conserved F or W. A D gene is named only where the DNA matches it firmly. Size tells how often a clone was seen (once, few, many) or the class of an expanded clone, and some rows leave it out.

v_gene	j_gene	abundance	d_gene	CDR3nt	CDR3aa
TRBV2	TRBJ2-5	NA	NA	TGTGCCAGCAGTCCTGGGACGATTCAAGAGACCCAGTACTTC	CASSPGTIQETQYF
TRBV2	TRBJ2-7	NA	NA	TGTGCCAGCAGTGCCTCGGGGCCCTACGAGCAGTACTTC	CASSASGPYEQYF
TRBV6-1	TRBJ2-3	NA	TRBD1	TGTGCCAGCAGCGCTCCGCGGACAGGGGATACGCAGTATTTT	CASSAPRTGDTQYF
TRBV4-1	TRBJ1-1	NA	TRBD1	TGCGCCAGCAGCCAATACCAGGACAGGGACACTGAAGCTTTCTTT	CASSQYQDRDTEAFF
TRBV2	TRBJ2-7	once	NA	TGTGCCAGCACCGGCGTCTCCTACGAGCAGTACTTC	CASTGVSYEQYF
TRBV11-2	TRBJ2-2	NA	NA	TGTGCCAGCAGCTTAGACGGAGGCGGGGAGCTGTTTTTT	CASSLDGGGELFF
TRBV27	TRBJ2-5	NA	NA	TGTGCCAGCAGTCCCGGAGGGCCGGCGGGCGAGACCCAGTACTTC	CASSPGGPAGETQYF
TRBV6-5	TRBJ2-2	once	NA	TGTGCCAGCAGTTACTGGAAATCCGGGGAGCTGTTTTTT	CASSYWKSGELFF
TRBV4-1	TRBJ2-7	NA	TRBD1	TGCGCCAGCAGCCAAGCTAAAGTCGGGACAGGGTATGTCGAGCAGTACTTC	CASSQAKVGTGYVEQYF
TRBV4-2	TRBJ1-6	NA	NA	TGTGCCAGCAGCCAAGATGGGGCAGGAGTATCACCCCTCCACTTT	CASSQDGAGVSPLHF
TRBV7-9	TRBJ2-7	NA	NA	TGTGCCAGCAGCTTAGATGGCACCGCCTACGAGCAGTACTTC	CASSLDGTAYEQYF
TRBV9	TRBJ1-1	NA	TRBD1	TGTGCCAGCAGCGCCAGGGGGCCCACTGAAGCTTTCTTT	CASSARGPTEAFF
TRBV27	TRBJ1-6	NA	TRBD1	TGTGCCAGCAGTATTTCAGGGGGTTCACCCCTCCACTTT	CASSISGGSPLHF
TRBV19	TRBJ1-1	NA	NA	TGTGCCAGTAGTCACTGGACGGAGAACACTGAAGCTTTCTTT	CASSHWTENTEAFF
TRBV7-6	TRBJ2-2	few	TRBD2	TGTGCCAGCAGCTACGCACTAGCGGGGTACACCGGGGAGCTGTTTTTT	CASSYALAGYTGELFF
TRBV15	TRBJ1-2	NA	NA	TGTGCCACCAGCAGACCACAAACCATGACAGCAAGCCCGATTGGCTACACCTTC	CATSRPQTMTASPIGYTF
TRBV27	TRBJ2-5	NA	TRBD1	TGTGCCAGCAGTTTAGAGGGGGCGATCGGAAAGACCCAGTACTTC	CASSLEGAIGKTQYF
TRBV5-5	TRBJ2-2	NA	TRBD1	TGTGCCAGCAGCTTGGACAGGGGGCCGGCCGGGGAGCTGTTTTTT	CASSLDRGPAGELFF
TRBV6-5	TRBJ2-1	NA	TRBD2	TGTGCCAGCAGACCTTCACTAGCGGGATTCAATGAGCAGTTCTTC	CASRPSLAGFNEQFF
TRBV5-8	TRBJ1-4	NA	NA	TGTGCCAGCAGCTCATCGCAAGGGGCGCCCAATGAAAAACTGTTTTTT	CASSSSQGAPNEKLFF
TRBV6-6	TRBJ2-3	NA	NA	TGTGCCAGCATGAGTCCAACCACAGATACGCAGTATTTT	CASMSPTTDTQYF
TRBV9	TRBJ2-1	NA	TRBD2	TGTGCCAGCAGCGCCGGATCCGGGACTAGTTTTTTTCCGTTCTTC	CASSAGSGTSFFPFF
TRBV30	TRBJ2-1	NA	NA	TGTGCCGGAGAGGGATTTAGCTCCTACAATGAGCAGTTCTTC	CAGEGFSSYNEQFF
TRBV29-1	TRBJ2-2	NA	NA	TGCAGCGTTGAAGATCGCAGCAGAATTAACACCGGGGAGCTGTTTTTT	CSVEDRSRINTGELFF
TRBV6-5	TRBJ1-2	NA	TRBD1	TGTGCCAGCACGAGACAGGGGTCTTTTGGCTACACCTTC	CASTRQGSFGYTF
TRBV7-2	TRBJ2-5	NA	NA	TGTGCCAGCAGCTTAGTCGGGGTCGGAGAGACCCAGTACTTC	CASSLVGVGETQYF
TRBV7-2	TRBJ1-6	NA	NA	TGTGCCAGCAGCCCGGATCGGACAGTTTATAATTCACCCCTCCACTTT	CASSPDRTVYNSPLHF
TRBV7-3	TRBJ2-5	NA	NA	TGTGCCAGCAGCTTAAGAGGTTCAGAGGAGACCCAGTACTTC	CASSLRGSEETQYF
TRBV28	TRBJ2-7	NA	NA	TGTGCCAGCAGTTTTGGAGTAGCCGGAAAGGCTGGGTCCTACGAGCAGTACTTC	CASSFGVAGKAGSYEQYF
TRBV10-2	TRBJ2-3	NA	TRBD2	TGCGCCAGTGGACTAGCGGGAGAGGGAAGCACAGATACGCAGTATTTT	CASGLAGEGSTDTQYF
TRBV28	TRBJ1-1	NA	NA	TGTGCCAGCAGTTTAAGGGCTCGGGACACTGAAGCTTTCTTT	CASSLRARDTEAFF
TRBV30	TRBJ1-3	NA	TRBD1	TGTGCCTGTACAGGGGGAATCTCTGGAAACACCATATATTTT	CACTGGISGNTIYF
TRBV11-2	TRBJ2-7	NA	TRBD2	TGTGCCAGCAGCTTGGGACTAGCGAACTCCTACGAGCAGTACTTC	CASSLGLANSYEQYF
TRBV30	TRBJ2-1	NA	NA	TGTGCCTGGAGGGGGGACATGGAGATGGATGAGCAGTTCTTC	CAWRGDMEMDEQFF
TRBV6-1	TRBJ2-7	NA	TRBD1	TGTGCCAGCAGTGAAGATGGGACAGGACACTACGAGCAGTACTTC	CASSEDGTGHYEQYF
TRBV5-1	TRBJ1-2	once	TRBD1	TGCGCCAGCAGCTCGACGGGACAGGGGACTAACTATGGCTACACCTTC	CASSSTGQGTNYGYTF